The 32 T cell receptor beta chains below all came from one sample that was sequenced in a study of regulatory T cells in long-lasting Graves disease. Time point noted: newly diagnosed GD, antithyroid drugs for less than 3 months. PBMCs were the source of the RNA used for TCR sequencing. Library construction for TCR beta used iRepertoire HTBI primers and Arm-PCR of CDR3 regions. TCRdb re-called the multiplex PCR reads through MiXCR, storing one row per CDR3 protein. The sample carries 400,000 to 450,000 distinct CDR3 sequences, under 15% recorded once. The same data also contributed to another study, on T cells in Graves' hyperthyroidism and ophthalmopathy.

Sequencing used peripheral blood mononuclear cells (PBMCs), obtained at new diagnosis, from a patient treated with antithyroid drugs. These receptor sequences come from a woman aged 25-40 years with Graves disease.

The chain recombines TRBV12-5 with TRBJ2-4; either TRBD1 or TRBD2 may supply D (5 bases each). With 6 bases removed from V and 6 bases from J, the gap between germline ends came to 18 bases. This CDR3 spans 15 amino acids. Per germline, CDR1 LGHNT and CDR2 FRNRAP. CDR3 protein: CASGGAARRGNIQYF. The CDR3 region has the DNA TGTGCTAGTGGCGGGGCAGCCCGAAGGGGAAACATTCAGTACTTC.

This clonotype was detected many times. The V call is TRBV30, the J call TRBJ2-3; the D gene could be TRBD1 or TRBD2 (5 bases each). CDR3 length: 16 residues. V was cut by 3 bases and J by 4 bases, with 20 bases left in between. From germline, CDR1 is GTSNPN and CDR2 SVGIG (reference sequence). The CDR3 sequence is CAWRFRETLSADTQYF. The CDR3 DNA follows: TGTGCCTGGAGATTCAGGGAGACCCTCAGCGCAGATACGCAGTATTTT.

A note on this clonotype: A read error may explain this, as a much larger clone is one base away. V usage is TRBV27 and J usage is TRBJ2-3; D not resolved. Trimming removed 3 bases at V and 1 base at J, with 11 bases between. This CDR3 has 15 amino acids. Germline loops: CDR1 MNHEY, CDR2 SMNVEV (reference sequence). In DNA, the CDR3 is TGTGCCAGCAGTTTGGGGATATCCGGCACAGATACGCAGTATTTT. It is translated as CASSLGISGTDTQYF.

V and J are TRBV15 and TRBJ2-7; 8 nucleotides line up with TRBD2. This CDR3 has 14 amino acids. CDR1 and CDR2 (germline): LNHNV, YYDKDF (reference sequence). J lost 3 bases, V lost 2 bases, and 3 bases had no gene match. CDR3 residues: CATSRPGLGYEQYF. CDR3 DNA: TGTGCCACCAGCAGACCGGGACTAGGCTACGAGCAGTACTTC.

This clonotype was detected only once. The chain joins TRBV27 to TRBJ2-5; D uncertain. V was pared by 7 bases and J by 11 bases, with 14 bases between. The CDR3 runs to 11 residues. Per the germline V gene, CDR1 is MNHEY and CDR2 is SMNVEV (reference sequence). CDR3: CASKTYNEQYF. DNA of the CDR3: TGTGCCAGCAAAACCTACAATGAGCAGTACTTC.

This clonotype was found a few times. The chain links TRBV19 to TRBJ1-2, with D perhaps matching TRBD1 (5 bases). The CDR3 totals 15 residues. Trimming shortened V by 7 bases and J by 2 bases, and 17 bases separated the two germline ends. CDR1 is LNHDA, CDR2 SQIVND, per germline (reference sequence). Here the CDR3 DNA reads TGTGCCAGTATCCCGACAGATCGACCCAACTATGGCTACACCTTC. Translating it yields CASIPTDRPNYGYTF.

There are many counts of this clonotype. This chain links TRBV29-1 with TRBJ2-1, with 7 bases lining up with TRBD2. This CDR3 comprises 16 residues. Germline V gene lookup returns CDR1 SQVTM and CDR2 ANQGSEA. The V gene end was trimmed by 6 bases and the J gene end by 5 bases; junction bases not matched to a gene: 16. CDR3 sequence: CSVHSRTSDRDNEQFF. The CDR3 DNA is TGCAGCGTGCATAGTCGGACTAGTGATAGGGACAATGAGCAGTTCTTC.

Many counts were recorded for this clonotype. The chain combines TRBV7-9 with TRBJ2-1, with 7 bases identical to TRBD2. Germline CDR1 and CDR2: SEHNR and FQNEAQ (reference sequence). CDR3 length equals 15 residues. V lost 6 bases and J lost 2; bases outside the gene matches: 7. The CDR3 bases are TGTGCCAGCAGTTTTGGGGGGGTCACCTACAATGAGCAGTTCTTC. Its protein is CASSFGGVTYNEQFF.

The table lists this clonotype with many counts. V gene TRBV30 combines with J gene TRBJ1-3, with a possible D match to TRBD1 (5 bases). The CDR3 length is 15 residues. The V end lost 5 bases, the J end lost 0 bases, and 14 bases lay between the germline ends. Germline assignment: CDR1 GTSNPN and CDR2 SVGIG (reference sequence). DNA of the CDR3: TGTGCCTGGCAGGGCGGTACTACCTCTGGAAACACCATATATTTT. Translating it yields CAWQGGTTSGNTIYF.

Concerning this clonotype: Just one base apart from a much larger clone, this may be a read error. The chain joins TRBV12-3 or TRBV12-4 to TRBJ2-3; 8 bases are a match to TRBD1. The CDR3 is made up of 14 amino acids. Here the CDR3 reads CASSLLDRADTRYF. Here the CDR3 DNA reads TGTGCCAGCAGTTTATTGGACAGGGCAGATACGCGGTATTTT.

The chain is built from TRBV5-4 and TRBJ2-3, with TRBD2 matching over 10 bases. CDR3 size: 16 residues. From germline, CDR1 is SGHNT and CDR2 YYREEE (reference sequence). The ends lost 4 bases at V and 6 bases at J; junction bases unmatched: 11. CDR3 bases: TGTGCCAGCAGCGCAACTAGCGGGAAGTCTCCTGATACGCAGTATTTT. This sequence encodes CASSATSGKSPDTQYF.

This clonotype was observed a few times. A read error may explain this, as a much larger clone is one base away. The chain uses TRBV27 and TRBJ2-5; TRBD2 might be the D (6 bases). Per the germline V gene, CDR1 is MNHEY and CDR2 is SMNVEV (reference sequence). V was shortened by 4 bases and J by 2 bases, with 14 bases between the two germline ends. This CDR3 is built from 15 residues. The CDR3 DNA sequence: TGTGCCAGCAGTTATCGCCGACTAGATCAAGAGACCCAGTACTTC. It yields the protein CASSYRRLDQETQYF.

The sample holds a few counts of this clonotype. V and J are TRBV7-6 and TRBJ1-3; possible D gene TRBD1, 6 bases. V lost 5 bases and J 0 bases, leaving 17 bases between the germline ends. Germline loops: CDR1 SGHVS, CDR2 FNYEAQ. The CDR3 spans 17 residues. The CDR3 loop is CASSARDTALSGNTIYF. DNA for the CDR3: TGTGCCAGCAGCGCCCGGGACACGGCTCTCTCTGGAAACACCATATATTTT.

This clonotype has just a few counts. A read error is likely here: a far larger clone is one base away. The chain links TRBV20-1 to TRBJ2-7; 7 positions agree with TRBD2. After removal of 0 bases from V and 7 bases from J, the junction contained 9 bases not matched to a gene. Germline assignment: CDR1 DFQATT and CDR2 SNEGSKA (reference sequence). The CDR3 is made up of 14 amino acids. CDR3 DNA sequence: TGCAGTGCTAGAGATCCGACTAGCTTCAATGAGCAGTACTTC. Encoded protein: CSARDPTSFNEQYF.

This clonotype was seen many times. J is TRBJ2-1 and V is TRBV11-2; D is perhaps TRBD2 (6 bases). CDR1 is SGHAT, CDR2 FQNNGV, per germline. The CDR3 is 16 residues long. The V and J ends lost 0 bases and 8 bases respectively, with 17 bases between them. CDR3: CASSLESPGGFYEQFF. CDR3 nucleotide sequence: TGTGCCAGCAGCTTAGAAAGTCCCGGGGGTTTTTATGAGCAGTTCTTC.

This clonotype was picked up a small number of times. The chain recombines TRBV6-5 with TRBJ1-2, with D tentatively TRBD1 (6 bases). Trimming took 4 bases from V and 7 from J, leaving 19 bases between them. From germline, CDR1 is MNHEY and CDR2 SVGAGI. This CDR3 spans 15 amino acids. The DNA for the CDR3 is TGTGCCAGCAGTTTACTAACAGGGATTTCGGGTGGCTACACCTTC. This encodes CASSLLTGISGGYTF.

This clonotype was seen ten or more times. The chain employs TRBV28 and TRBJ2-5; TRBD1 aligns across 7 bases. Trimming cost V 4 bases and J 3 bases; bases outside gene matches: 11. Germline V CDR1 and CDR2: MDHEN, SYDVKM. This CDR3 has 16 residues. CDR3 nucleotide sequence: TGTGCCAGCAGTTGGTCGCCCAGCACAGGGGAAGAGACCCAGTACTTC. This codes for CASSWSPSTGEETQYF.

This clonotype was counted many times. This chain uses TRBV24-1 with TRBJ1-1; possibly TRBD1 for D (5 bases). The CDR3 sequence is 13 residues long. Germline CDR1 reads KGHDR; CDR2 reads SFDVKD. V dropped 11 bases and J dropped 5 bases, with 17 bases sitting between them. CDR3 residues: CAIRPRVGTEAFF. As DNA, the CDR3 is TGTGCCATTAGACCCAGGGTAGGGACTGAAGCTTTCTTT.

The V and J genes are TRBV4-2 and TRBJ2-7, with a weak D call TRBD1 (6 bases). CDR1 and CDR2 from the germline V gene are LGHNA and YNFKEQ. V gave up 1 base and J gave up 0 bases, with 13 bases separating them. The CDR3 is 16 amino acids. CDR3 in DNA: TGTGCCAGCAGCCAAGCCCCGGACAGCGACTCCTACGAGCAGTACTTC. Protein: CASSQAPDSDSYEQYF.

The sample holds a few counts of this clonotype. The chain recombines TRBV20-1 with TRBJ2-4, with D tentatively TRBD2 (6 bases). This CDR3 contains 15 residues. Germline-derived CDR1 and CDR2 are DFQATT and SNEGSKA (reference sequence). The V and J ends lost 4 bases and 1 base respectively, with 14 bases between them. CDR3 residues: CSANRDSGAKNIQYF. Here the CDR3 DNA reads TGCAGTGCTAATCGGGACTCCGGCGCCAAAAACATTCAGTACTTC.

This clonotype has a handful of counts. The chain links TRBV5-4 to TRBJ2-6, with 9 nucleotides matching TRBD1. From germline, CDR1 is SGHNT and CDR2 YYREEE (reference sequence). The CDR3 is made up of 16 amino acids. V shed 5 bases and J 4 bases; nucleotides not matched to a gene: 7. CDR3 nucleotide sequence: TGTGCCAGCAGACGCACAGGGGGCGGGGGGGCCAACGTCCTGACTTTC. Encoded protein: CASRRTGGGGANVLTF.

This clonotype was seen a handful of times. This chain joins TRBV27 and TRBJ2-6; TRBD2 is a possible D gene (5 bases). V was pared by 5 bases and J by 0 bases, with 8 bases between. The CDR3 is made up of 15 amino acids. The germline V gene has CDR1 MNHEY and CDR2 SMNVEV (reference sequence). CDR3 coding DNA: TGTGCCAGCAGTCTTCTAGCCTCTGGGGCCAACGTCCTGACTTTC. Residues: CASSLLASGANVLTF.

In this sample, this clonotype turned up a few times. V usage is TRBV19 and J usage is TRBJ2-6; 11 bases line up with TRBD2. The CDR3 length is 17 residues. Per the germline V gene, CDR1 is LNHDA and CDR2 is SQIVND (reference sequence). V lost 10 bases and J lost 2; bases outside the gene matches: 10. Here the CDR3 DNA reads TGTGCCACCACACCCGGGACTAGCGGTCCTGGGGCCAACGTCCTGACTTTC. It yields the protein CATTPGTSGPGANVLTF.

The CDR3 DNA reads as TGTGCCAGCAGCCAGCAGGGAGTTTCTCAGCCCCAGCATTTT. Translated, it gives CASSQQGVSQPQHF. The rearrangement uses TRBV7-9 and TRBJ1-5, with D possibly TRBD1 on 5 matching bases. Germline-derived CDR1 and CDR2 are SEHNR and FQNEAQ (reference sequence). V was clipped by 5 bases and J by 6 bases, with 14 bases between them. This CDR3 has 14 residues.

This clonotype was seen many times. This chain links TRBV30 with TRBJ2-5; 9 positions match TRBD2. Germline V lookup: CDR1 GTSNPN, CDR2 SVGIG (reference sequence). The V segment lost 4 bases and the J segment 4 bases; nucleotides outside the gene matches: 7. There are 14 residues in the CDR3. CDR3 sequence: CAWTPRSGRETQYF. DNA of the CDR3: TGTGCCTGGACCCCGCGTAGCGGGAGAGAGACCCAGTACTTC.

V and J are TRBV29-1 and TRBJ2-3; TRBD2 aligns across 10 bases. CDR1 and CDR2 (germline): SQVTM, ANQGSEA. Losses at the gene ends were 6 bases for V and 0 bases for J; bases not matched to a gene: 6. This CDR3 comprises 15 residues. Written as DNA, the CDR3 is TGCAGCGTAGCCCCGACTAGCGGGAGCACAGATACGCAGTATTTT. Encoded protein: CSVAPTSGSTDTQYF.

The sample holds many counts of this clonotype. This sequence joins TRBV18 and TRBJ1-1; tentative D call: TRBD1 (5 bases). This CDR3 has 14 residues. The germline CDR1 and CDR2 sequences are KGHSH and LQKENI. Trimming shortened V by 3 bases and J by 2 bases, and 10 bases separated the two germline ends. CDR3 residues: CASSPLRGNTEAFF. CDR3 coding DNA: TGTGCCAGCTCACCCCTGAGGGGTAACACTGAAGCTTTCTTT. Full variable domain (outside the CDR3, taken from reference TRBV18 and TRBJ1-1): NAGVMQNPRHLVRRRGQEARLRCSPMKGHSHVYWYRQLPEEGLKFMVYLQKENIIDESGMPKERFSAEFPKEGPSILRIQQVVRGDSAAYFCASSPLRGNTEAFFGQGTRLTVV.

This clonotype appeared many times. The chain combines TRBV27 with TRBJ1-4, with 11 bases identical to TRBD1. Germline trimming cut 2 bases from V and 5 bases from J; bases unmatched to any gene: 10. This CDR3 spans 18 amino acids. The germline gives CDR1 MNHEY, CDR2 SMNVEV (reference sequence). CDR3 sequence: CASSLRLGQGAGNEKLFF. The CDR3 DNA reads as TGTGCCAGCAGTTTACGCCTAGGACAGGGGGCAGGGAATGAAAAACTGTTTTTT.

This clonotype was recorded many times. Written as DNA, the CDR3 is TGTGCCAGCAGTTTTGCGGGCCTTTACAATGAGCAGTTCTTC. Translated, it gives CASSFAGLYNEQFF. V gene TRBV12-3 or TRBV12-4 combines with J gene TRBJ2-1; D may be TRBD2 (5 bases). The CDR3 spans 14 residues. Trimming shortened V by 3 bases and J by 4 bases, and 10 bases separated the two germline ends.

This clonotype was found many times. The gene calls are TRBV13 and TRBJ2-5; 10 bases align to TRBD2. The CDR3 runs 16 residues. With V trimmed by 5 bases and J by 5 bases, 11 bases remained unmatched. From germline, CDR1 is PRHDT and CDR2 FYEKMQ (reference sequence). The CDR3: CASSGRLAGDVETQYF. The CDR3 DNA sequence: TGTGCCAGCAGCGGAAGGCTAGCGGGAGACGTGGAGACCCAGTACTTC.

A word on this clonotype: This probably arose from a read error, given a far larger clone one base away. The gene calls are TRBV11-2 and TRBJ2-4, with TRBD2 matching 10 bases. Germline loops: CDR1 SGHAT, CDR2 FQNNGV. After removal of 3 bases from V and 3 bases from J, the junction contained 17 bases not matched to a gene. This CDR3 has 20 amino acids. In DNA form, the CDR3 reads TGTGCCAGCAGCTTCGGACCAGCGGGAGGGCCTGGTTCGGTCAAAAACATTCAGTACTTC. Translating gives CASSFGPAGGPGSVKNIQYF.

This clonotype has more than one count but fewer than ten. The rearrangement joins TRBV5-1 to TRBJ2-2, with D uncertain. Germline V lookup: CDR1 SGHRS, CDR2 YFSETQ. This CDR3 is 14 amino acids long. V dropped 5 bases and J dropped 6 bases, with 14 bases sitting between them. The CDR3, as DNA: TGCGCCAGCAGTCAGGCCCCGGCTCCCGGGGAGCTGTTTTTT. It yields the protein CASSQAPAPGELFF.